Each of the 26 T cell receptor beta chains below was sequenced from the same sample in a study of blood T cell repertoires in COVID-19. Libraries were prepared by immunoSEQ multiplex PCR; TCRdb keeps only in-frame clonotypes and omits some of them. Of hundreds of thousands of clones in the sample, more than 85% were seen once. Source material: peripheral blood. The receptor source for this set is a middle-aged man with acute or convalescent COVID-19.

The rearrangement links TRBV28 to TRBJ1-2; 9 bases fit TRBD1. J was trimmed by 4 bases and V by 3 bases; bases with no gene match: 3. Germline assignment: CDR1 MDHEN and CDR2 SYDVKM. The CDR3 runs 14 residues. CDR3 region: CASSLGQGSYGYTF. CDR3 nucleotides: TGTGCCAGCAGTTTGGGACAGGGATCCTATGGCTACACCTTC.

The J gene is TRBJ1-5, the V gene TRBV19; perhaps TRBD1 as D (6 bases). Looked up from germline, CDR1 is LNHDA and CDR2 is SQIVND (reference sequence). The germline V and J ends were trimmed by 7 bases and 0 bases, with 19 bases remaining between them. The CDR3 extends over 17 amino acids. The CDR3, as DNA: TGTGCCAGTACCCCAGGACAGAGTCGATATAGCAATCAGCCCCAGCATTTT. Protein: CASTPGQSRYSNQPQHF.

The rearrangement uses TRBV10-2 and TRBJ1-1; TRBD1 matches at 7 bases. V was pared by 4 bases and J by 1 base, with 3 bases of the junction left unmatched. The germline gives CDR1 WSHSY, CDR2 SAAADI. There are 14 residues in the CDR3. The CDR3 bases are TGCGCCAGCAGTGCGACAGGGACGAACACTGAAGCTTTCTTT. This encodes CASSATGTNTEAFF.

The V and J genes are TRBV6-5 and TRBJ1-2; 7 nucleotides line up with TRBD1. The junction had 12 bases not matched to a gene; V was cut back by 6 bases and J by 5 bases. Looked up from germline, CDR1 is MNHEY and CDR2 is SVGAGI. The CDR3 covers 15 residues. CDR3 sequence: CASSRGRGTAYGYTF. Written as DNA, the CDR3 is TGTGCCAGCAGCCGAGGCAGAGGGACAGCTTATGGCTACACCTTC.

The rearrangement joins TRBV5-8 to TRBJ2-1; 13 bases are a match to TRBD2. V lost 8 bases, J lost 0 bases, and 8 bases stayed unmatched. The CDR3 is made up of 17 amino acids. The V gene's germline CDR1 is SGHTS and CDR2 YDEGEE. CDR3 sequence: CARAGTSGAHSYNEQFF. The CDR3 region has the DNA TGTGCCAGGGCCGGGACTAGCGGGGCCCACTCCTACAATGAGCAGTTCTTC.

The chain recombines TRBV9 with TRBJ2-7; D is perhaps TRBD1 (6 bases). CDR1 is SGDLS, CDR2 YYNGEE, per germline. The CDR3 contains 14 residues. V shed 5 bases and J shed 3 bases, with 15 bases lying between them. CDR3 sequence: CASSRRTGFYEQYF. The CDR3 nucleotides are TGTGCCAGCAGTCGACGTACAGGGTTCTACGAGCAGTACTTC. Together with reference TRBV9 and TRBJ2-7, the CDR3 gives the full variable domain: DSGVTQTPKHLITATGQRVTLRCSPRSGDLSVYWYQQSLDQGLQFLIQYYNGEERAKGNILERFSAQQFPDLHSELNLSSLELGDSALYFCASSRRTGFYEQYFGPGTRLTVT.

V gene TRBV6-6 combines with J gene TRBJ2-1; 13 nucleotides line up with TRBD2. The CDR3 is 15 amino acids. Trimming cost V 6 bases and J 8 bases; bases outside gene matches: 7. Germline CDR1 reads MNHNY; CDR2 reads SVGAGI (reference sequence). DNA of the CDR3: TGTGCCAGCAGCCCCACTAGCGGGGGGGTACATGAGCAGTTCTTC. Amino acids: CASSPTSGGVHEQFF.

V usage is TRBV6-5 and J usage is TRBJ2-7; D perhaps matches TRBD2 (6 bases). Trimming left V 6 bases short and J 6 bases short, with 12 bases between. Germline CDR1 and CDR2: MNHEY and SVGAGI. The CDR3 totals 12 residues. The chain's CDR3 is CASSHRDFEQYF. CDR3 nucleotides: TGTGCCAGCAGCCACCGGGACTTCGAGCAGTACTTC.

This chain connects TRBV3-1 (or the pseudogene TRBV3-2) to TRBJ2-6; no definite D call. Germline V lookup: CDR1 LGHDT, CDR2 YNNKEL (reference sequence). The CDR3 runs to 14 residues. Trimming took 1 base from V and 10 from J, leaving 11 bases between them. This chain's CDR3 is CASSQAPDTNVLTF. The DNA of the CDR3 is TGTGCCAGCAGCCAAGCCCCCGACACAAACGTCCTGACTTTC.

The V call is TRBV27, the J call TRBJ1-1; a possible D gene is TRBD1 (6 bases). There are 12 residues in the CDR3. V was trimmed by 2 bases and J by 9 bases, leaving 10 bases between them. Per the germline V gene, CDR1 is MNHEY and CDR2 is SMNVEV (reference sequence). The DNA for the CDR3 is TGTGCCAGCAGTTTAGGGGGGGCCCAAGCTTTCTTT. This encodes CASSLGGAQAFF.

In its sample, this clone was seen once. The chain carries TRBV7-9 and TRBJ2-7, with 9 positions matching TRBD1. The CDR3 is 16 residues long. V lost 4 bases and J lost 0; bases outside the gene matches: 7. The germline V gene has CDR1 SEHNR and CDR2 FQNEAQ (reference sequence). CDR3 sequence: CASSSWETGGSYEQYF. The CDR3 nucleotides read TGTGCCAGCAGCTCCTGGGAGACAGGGGGCTCCTACGAGCAGTACTTC.

The chain employs TRBV19 and TRBJ1-2; D unresolved. Trimming took 9 bases from V and 8 from J, leaving 22 bases between them. Germline loops: CDR1 LNHDA, CDR2 SQIVND (reference sequence). This CDR3 has 14 amino acids. CDR3: CASSDNLPSLGYTF. The CDR3 nucleotides are TGTGCCAGCAGCGACAATCTACCTAGCCTCGGCTACACCTTC.

This rearrangement joins TRBV21-1 to TRBJ1-2. TRBV21-1 is listed as a pseudogene. The CDR3 extends over 13 amino acids. The CDR3 DNA follows: TGTGCCAGCAGATTTGCGCGGAACTATGGCTACACCTTC. Residues: CASRFARNYGYTF.

V is TRBV6-5 and J is TRBJ1-5; D call uncertain. Germline-derived CDR1 and CDR2 are MNHEY and SVGAGI. Trimming cost V 4 bases and J 7 bases, with 11 bases left between them. The CDR3 has 13 residues. The CDR3 coding sequence is TGTGCCAGCAGTTTATTCAGAGGGCAGCCCCAGCATTTT. It encodes CASSLFRGQPQHF.

The V and J genes are TRBV6-5 and TRBJ1-4, with D possibly matching TRBD1 (5 bases). The CDR3 covers 15 residues. Trimming left V 5 bases short and J 7 bases short, with 17 bases between. Germline V gene lookup returns CDR1 MNHEY and CDR2 SVGAGI. In DNA form, the CDR3 reads TGTGCCAGCAGTCCAGGGAGGGACGGGCTTGAAAAACTGTTTTTT. Translated, it gives CASSPGRDGLEKLFF.

This sequence joins TRBV5-1 and TRBJ2-1, with D tentatively TRBD2 (6 bases). Trimming shortened V by 6 bases and J by 0 bases, and 10 bases separated the two germline ends. Germline CDR1 SGHRS, CDR2 YFSETQ. This CDR3 spans 14 amino acids. The CDR3 is CASTAGSSYNEQFF. Here the CDR3 DNA reads TGCGCCAGCACGGCGGGGAGCTCCTACAATGAGCAGTTCTTC.

The chain carries TRBV3-1 (or the pseudogene TRBV3-2) and TRBJ2-7; 8 nucleotides line up with TRBD2. After removal of 4 bases from V and 0 bases from J, the junction contained 2 bases not matched to a gene. CDR3 length: 14 amino acids. Germline lookup yields CDR1 LGHDT and CDR2 YNNKEL (reference sequence). The CDR3 nucleotides read TGTGCCAGCAGCCCGAGCGGGAGCTCCTACGAGCAGTACTTC. It translates to CASSPSGSSYEQYF.

This clone appeared once. V is TRBV7-9 and J is TRBJ2-5; D gene ambiguous. CDR3 length equals 13 residues. The germline CDR1 and CDR2 sequences are SEHNR and FQNEAQ (reference sequence). Trimming left V 3 bases short and J 4 bases short, with 9 bases between. The CDR3 DNA is TGTGCCAGCAGCTTCCCCCCAGGAGAGACCCAGTACTTC. Translation: CASSFPPGETQYF.

This chain connects TRBV6-6 to TRBJ2-7; 9 positions match TRBD1. Trimming removed 6 bases from V and 1 base from J; junction bases left unmatched: 10. The CDR3 has 16 amino acids. Germline assignment: CDR1 MNHNY and CDR2 SVGAGI (reference sequence). In DNA, the CDR3 is TGTGCCAGCAGCGATAGGGGACAGGGTGGGTCCTACGAGCAGTACTTC. The encoded protein is CASSDRGQGGSYEQYF.

The chain carries TRBV5-1 and TRBJ2-7, with TRBD1 as a possible D gene (6 bases). The CDR3 runs to 15 residues. Trimming shortened V by 3 bases and J by 3 bases, and 16 bases separated the two germline ends. The germline V gene encodes CDR1 SGHRS and CDR2 YFSETQ. CDR3 in DNA: TGCGCCAGCAGCTCTAACCCCACAGGGAGCTACGAGCAGTACTTC. It specifies CASSSNPTGSYEQYF.

V is TRBV5-1 and J is TRBJ1-2; weak D call: TRBD1 (6 bases). The CDR3 extends over 14 amino acids. Germline-derived CDR1 and CDR2 are SGHRS and YFSETQ. V was clipped by 0 bases and J by 2 bases, with 8 bases between them. In DNA, the CDR3 is TGCGCCAGCAGCTTGGCCGACAGGAACTATGGCTACACCTTC. Translation gives CASSLADRNYGYTF.

J is TRBJ2-1 and V is TRBV7-6; 7 bases agree with TRBD1. The CDR3 length is 14 residues. Germline trimming cut 5 bases from V and 4 bases from J; bases unmatched to any gene: 5. CDR1 and CDR2 from the germline V gene are SGHVS and FNYEAQ. For the CDR3, the DNA is TGTGCCAGCAGCCCCGGGACAGCTTACAATGAGCAGTTCTTC. Amino acids: CASSPGTAYNEQFF.

The J gene is TRBJ2-4, the V gene TRBV5-1, with 14 bases aligning to TRBD2. The CDR3 loop spans 16 amino acids. Germline CDR1 SGHRS, CDR2 YFSETQ. V lost 4 bases to trimming and J lost 7 bases; unmatched junction nucleotides: 7. CDR3 sequence reads: CASSPGLAGGQNIQYF. The CDR3 DNA is TGCGCCAGCAGCCCTGGACTAGCGGGGGGCCAGAACATTCAGTACTTC.

Written as DNA, the CDR3 is TGTGCCAGCAGCCCAGTGGGAGGGAACCCCTCCTACGAGCAGTACTTC. This codes for CASSPVGGNPSYEQYF. This chain uses TRBV7-8 with TRBJ2-7; 7 bases are shared with TRBD2. J lost 0 bases, V lost 5 bases, and 10 bases had no gene match. The CDR3 runs 16 residues. The germline V gene has CDR1 SGHVS and CDR2 FQNEAQ.

This clone was counted between two and nine times. The chain recombines TRBV5-1 with TRBJ1-4; a possible D gene is TRBD1 (6 bases). Germline lookup yields CDR1 SGHRS and CDR2 YFSETQ. The V end was cut by 2 bases, the J end by 0 bases, with 11 bases between. The CDR3 is 16 residues long. The DNA for the CDR3 is TGCGCCAGCAGCTTTGACAGGACCGCAACTAATGAAAAACTGTTTTTT. Translating gives CASSFDRTATNEKLFF. The full variable domain, completed using reference TRBV5-1 and TRBJ1-4, is KAGVTQTPRYLIKTRGQQVTLSCSPISGHRSVSWYQQTPGQGLQFLFEYFSETQRNKGNFPGRFSGRQFSNSRSEMNVSTLELGDSALYLCASSFDRTATNEKLFFGSGTQLSVL.

This clone has a single count. The chain combines TRBV7-6 with TRBJ1-2; 7 nucleotides line up with TRBD1. Germline trimming cut 5 bases from V and 8 bases from J; bases unmatched to any gene: 8. The CDR3 runs to 13 residues. Germline V lookup: CDR1 SGHVS, CDR2 FNYEAQ. CDR3 nucleotide sequence: TGTGCCAGCAGCCAAGGGCAGGGGGTAGGCTACACCTTC. Translated: CASSQGQGVGYTF.